The rows below give T cell receptor beta chains drawn from one sample of a study of blood T cell repertoires in COVID-19. The repertoire was sequenced with immunoSEQ multiplex PCR; TCRdb's copy has only in-frame clones and lacks some. The sample has approximately 60,000 clones, 85% seen once. The sample was peripheral blood. The receptors originated from a human donor in a cohort sampled during active COVID-19. The CDR3 runs from the conserved cysteine through the conserved F or W. D genes are given only for firm matches. Only part of the rows carry a size: once, few, many, or a class if the clone is expanded.

CDR3 length	V gene	J gene	D gene	clone size	CDR3 protein	CDR3 DNA
14	TRBV6-5	TRBJ1-1	.	once	CASSQTRSNTEAFF	TGTGCCAGCAGTCAGACACGTTCGAACACTGAAGCTTTCTTT
17	TRBV19	TRBJ1-1	TRBD1	.	CASSTKDRAGVNTEAFF	TGTGCCAGTAGTACTAAGGACAGGGCCGGGGTGAACACTGAAGCTTTCTTT
15	TRBV18	TRBJ1-3	.	.	CAATRTPPSGNTIYF	TGTGCCGCCACCCGGACACCACCTTCTGGAAACACCATATATTTT
16	TRBV5-1	TRBJ2-3	TRBD2	.	CASSPGTSGSTDTQYF	TGCGCCAGCAGCCCAGGGACTAGCGGGAGCACAGATACGCAGTATTTT
17	TRBV3-1/TRBV3-2	TRBJ2-4	.	.	CASSQGGQGRGGNIQYF	TGTGCCAGCAGCCAAGGGGGCCAGGGGCGAGGTGGAAACATTCAGTACTTC
13	TRBV19	TRBJ2-2	.	.	CASMVGYTGELFF	TGTGCCAGCATGGTCGGTTACACCGGGGAGCTGTTTTTT
13	TRBV27	TRBJ1-1	.	.	CASSFGGDTEAFF	TGTGCCAGCAGTTTCGGCGGCGACACTGAAGCTTTCTTT
11	TRBV6-6	TRBJ2-7	TRBD1	once	CASSYQTGEYF	TGTGCCAGCAGTTACCAGACAGGGGAGTACTTC
15	TRBV5-1	TRBJ2-5	.	.	CASSLQGEGQETQYF	TGCGCCAGCAGCCTACAGGGGGAGGGCCAAGAGACCCAGTACTTC
21	TRBV6-1	TRBJ2-3	TRBD2	few	CASSEISRGLAGGPRTDTQYF	TGTGCCAGCAGTGAAATCTCCCGGGGTTTAGCGGGGGGGCCTCGGACAGATACGCAGTATTTT
11	TRBV7-9	TRBJ1-2	.	.	CASSFGGLYTF	TGTGCCAGCAGCTTTGGTGGGCTCTACACCTTC
14	TRBV5-1	TRBJ2-5	.	.	CASSPTRRQETQYF	TGCGCCAGCAGCCCGACGAGGCGACAAGAGACCCAGTACTTC
14	TRBV2	TRBJ2-4	.	.	CASSPNRRKNIQYF	TGTGCCAGCTCCCCCAACAGACGCAAAAACATTCAGTACTTC
14	TRBV24-1	TRBJ1-5	.	.	CATSGAGRNQPQHF	TGTGCCACCAGTGGGGCGGGCCGAAATCAGCCCCAGCATTTT
16	TRBV10-3	TRBJ2-5	TRBD1	.	CAISGKETGDSETQYF	TGTGCCATCAGTGGTAAAGAGACAGGGGATAGCGAGACCCAGTACTTC
17	TRBV5-1	TRBJ2-2	TRBD2	.	CASSQSSGGAGTGELFF	TGCGCCAGCAGCCAATCTAGCGGGGGGGCCGGGACCGGGGAGCTGTTTTTT
15	TRBV5-5	TRBJ2-2	.	.	CASSLGAGVTGELFF	TGTGCCAGCAGCTTGGGGGCAGGGGTCACCGGGGAGCTGTTTTTT
12	TRBV29-1	TRBJ1-3	TRBD1	once	CSVRTGSNTIYF	TGCAGCGTTAGGACAGGGTCGAACACCATATATTTT
14	TRBV10-3	TRBJ2-7	.	.	CAISESTRTGEQYF	TGTGCCATCAGTGAGTCGACCAGGACTGGCGAGCAGTACTTC
13	TRBV27	TRBJ1-2	.	.	CASSLAGHYGYTF	TGTGCCAGCAGTTTAGCAGGGCACTATGGCTACACCTTC
12	TRBV6-5	TRBJ2-7	.	.	CASSPVGDEQYF	TGTGCCAGCAGCCCAGTAGGGGACGAGCAGTACTTC
15	TRBV9	TRBJ2-3	TRBD1	.	CASSDRDRGSDTQYF	TGTGCCAGCAGCGACCGGGACAGGGGATCAGATACGCAGTATTTT
15	TRBV3-1/TRBV3-2	TRBJ2-7	.	.	CASSQGNRGTIEQYF	TGTGCCAGCAGCCAAGGAAACCGGGGGACGATCGAGCAGTACTTC
14	TRBV11-3	TRBJ1-2	.	.	CASSPVGRDYGYTF	TGTGCCAGCAGCCCAGTCGGTCGGGACTATGGCTACACCTTC
15	TRBV7-2	TRBJ1-3	.	.	CASSLFTGSGNTIYF	TGTGCCAGCAGCTTATTTACAGGCTCTGGAAACACCATATATTTT
13	TRBV9	TRBJ2-3	.	.	CASSGGITDTQYF	TGTGCCAGCAGCGGAGGCATCACAGATACGCAGTATTTT
13	TRBV3-1/TRBV3-2	TRBJ2-5	.	.	CASSQDWRETQYF	TGTGCCAGCAGCCAAGATTGGAGAGAGACCCAGTACTTC
13	TRBV7-8	TRBJ1-2	.	.	CASSLWTYYGYTF	TGTGCCAGCAGCTTATGGACTTACTATGGCTACACCTTC
13	TRBV3-1/TRBV3-2	TRBJ2-5	.	.	CASSQGSLETQYF	TGTGCCAGCAGCCAAGGGAGTCTGGAGACCCAGTACTTC
11	TRBV27	TRBJ2-7	.	.	CASRGAGEQYF	TGTGCCAGCAGGGGGGCCGGCGAGCAGTACTTC
15	TRBV30	TRBJ2-7	TRBD2	.	CAWSVRSSGGYEQYF	TGTGCCTGGAGTGTACGTTCTAGCGGGGGATACGAGCAGTACTTC
16	TRBV19	TRBJ2-3	TRBD2	.	CASQERGASSTDTQYF	TGTGCCAGCCAAGAGCGGGGGGCTTCTAGCACAGATACGCAGTATTTT
12	TRBV11-3	TRBJ2-1	.	.	CASSLTRGGEFF	TGTGCCAGCAGCTTAACGAGGGGGGGGGAGTTCTTC
12	TRBV28	TRBJ2-7	.	.	CASSLGQGNKSF	TGTGCCAGCAGTTTGGGGCAGGGAAATAAGAGCTTC
17	TRBV6-2/TRBV6-3	TRBJ1-1	.	.	CASSYLAGRLMNTEAFF	TGTGCCAGCAGTTACCTGGCAGGGCGTTTAATGAACACTGAAGCTTTCTTT
15	TRBV4-2	TRBJ1-2	TRBD1	.	CASSQEDRGRYGYTF	TGTGCCAGCAGCCAAGAGGACAGGGGCAGGTATGGCTACACCTTC
16	TRBV9	TRBJ2-3	TRBD2	.	CASSLGRGSSADTQYF	TGTGCCAGCAGCCTGGGGAGGGGATCATCGGCAGATACGCAGTATTTT
14	TRBV6-5	TRBJ2-2	.	.	CATGETGSTGELFF	TGTGCCACCGGGGAGACGGGGAGCACCGGGGAGCTGTTTTTT
11	TRBV21-1	TRBJ1-2	.	.	CASGQNYGYTF	TGTGCCAGTGGACAGAATTATGGCTACACCTTC
14	TRBV11-1	TRBJ2-3	.	once	CASSLETRLDTQYF	TGTGCCAGCAGCCTCGAAACTAGACTGGATACGCAGTATTTT
14	TRBV4-1	TRBJ2-3	TRBD2	.	CASSFAGGTDTQYF	TGCGCCAGCAGCTTCGCGGGGGGCACAGATACGCAGTATTTT
12	TRBV12-3/TRBV12-4	TRBJ1-2	.	.	CASSLNYQGNTF	TGTGCCAGCAGTTTAAATTACCAGGGGAACACCTTC
16	TRBV7-2	TRBJ2-4	.	.	CASSLEARGALYIQYF	TGTGCCAGCAGCTTAGAGGCCAGGGGAGCTCTGTACATTCAGTACTTC
14	TRBV19	TRBJ2-6	.	.	CASMVGHGANVLTF	TGTGCCAGTATGGTGGGGCATGGGGCCAACGTCCTGACTTTC
14	TRBV7-2	TRBJ1-1	TRBD1	.	CASSLYGTGTEAFF	TGTGCCAGCAGCTTATATGGGACAGGGACTGAAGCTTTCTTT
13	TRBV19	TRBJ2-3	TRBD2	.	CASSLAGADTQYF	TGTGCCAGTAGTCTAGCGGGGGCAGATACGCAGTATTTT
14	TRBV15	TRBJ2-5	.	.	CATSNGLAWETQYF	TGTGCCACCAGCAACGGCCTAGCTTGGGAGACCCAGTACTTC
16	TRBV7-2	TRBJ2-2	TRBD2	.	CASSSEAGTNTGELFF	TGTGCCAGCAGCTCTGAAGCGGGGACGAACACCGGGGAGCTGTTTTTT
16	TRBV19	TRBJ1-2	.	.	CASKTATGPLNYGYTF	TGTGCCAGTAAAACGGCGACAGGCCCTCTTAACTATGGCTACACCTTC
13	TRBV19	TRBJ1-2	.	.	CATYRGRAYGYTF	TGTGCCACATACCGTGGCAGGGCCTATGGCTACACCTTC